This T cell receptor (beta chain) is from a study of shared clonotypes between healthy human individuals (dated by TCRdb to 2018 to 2020). Study-wide context: The cohort comprised two women and a few men aged 18 to 49 years. To increase sequencing depth and limit assay-specific biases, TCR repertoire library preparation and sequencing were carried out by different laboratories using diverse techniques. For each donor, three plates each were used for CD4 naive and CD4 memory, two plates were used for CD8 naive, and one plate was used for CD8 memory. The study deeply sequenced blood TCR repertoires of five healthy adults to estimate repertoire size and the extent of clonotype sharing between individuals. Each donor's leukapheresis produced roughly between roughly 0.85 and 10 billion PBMCs.

Using the deep immunoSEQ assay, TCR CDR3 regions were amplified from genomic DNA by multiplex PCR. Extracted genomic DNA from each cell subset was spread evenly across all wells of several immunoSEQ 96-well plates, with each plate serving as a replicate. For sorted subsets, each replicate PCR was loaded with 150 to 250 ng genomic DNA, equivalent to roughly 30,000 T cell genomes. Purified libraries were quantified with a Qubit 3.0 fluorometer, sized on a Bioanalyzer 2100, and re-quantified with the KAPA Library Quantification kit. Each immunoSEQ 96-well plate was sequenced on its own single-read 150-cycle Illumina NextSeq 550 flow cell. The source study handled its data this way. Because only junctional sequences without quality scores were contained in the immunoSEQ output, filtering matching that applied to full-length reads could not be performed. Sequences were annotated with PyIR, a Python wrapper for IgBLAST v1.9, using IMGT germline references to assign V/J genes and CDR3. Reads with weak V/J assignments (E-value above 1e-6), missing CDR3, stop codons, out-of-frame junctions, or ambiguous translated residues were removed. V3J clonotypes were defined as sequences sharing the same inferred V gene, J gene, and CDR3 amino acid sequence. Percentage overlap between repertoires was computed as shared unique clonotypes divided by the size of the smaller repertoire. RTK rarefaction, the Chao1 estimator, and Recon v2.1 estimates of unobserved clonotypes were used to assess repertoire richness. Generation probabilities for all TCRbeta clonotypes obtained by the gDNA method from a handful of donors were computed using OLGA. TCRdb stores this immuneACCESS table with in-frame sequences only. Part of the clones is absent; in the studies checked, under half of the shortfall reflects unresolved V genes, and no reason is known for the rest. V and J calls and clone size are those listed in that table; D and trimming were worked out from the DNA. A total of about 1.1 million clones appear in this sample, 75% to 85% of them only once. 0.52% of the sample belongs to the ten largest clones.

Deletion took 0 bases off V and 3 bases off J, with a span of 15 bases between the germline ends. The germline V gene sets CDR1 to LGHNA and CDR2 to YSLEER. The CDR3 contains 17 residues, cysteine and phenylalanine counted. The only DNA kept is the CDR3, 51 bases in frame from the first base. The donors were healthy, HIV-negative adults with no recently reported acute infections or vaccinations. Every donor was a Caucasian adult residing in Nashville, Tennessee, USA. CD4+ T cells were enriched by magnetic negative selection; naive cells were then positively selected on CD45RA, and the negative fraction formed the memory subset. After blood collection by leukapheresis, PBMCs were isolated using Ficoll-Histopaque density gradient centrifugation and then cryopreserved in the vapor phase of liquid nitrogen. Analytical flow cytometry was used to check the purity and quantity of each magnetically sorted T cell population. Each sorted fraction had its genomic DNA isolated and then quantified by UV absorbance on a Nanodrop 2000c.

For this clone: Its antigen is currently not known. No per-base quality is available; no much larger clone lies one base away.

Findings and caveats that apply to the study as a whole: Sampling was limited to blood, and TCR repertoires in tissue likely differ from TCR repertoires in blood. The small number of donors limited the genetic and exposure-history diversity represented. Even with the large sequencing depth, rarefaction of the sorted-subset datasets indicated that sequencing was incomplete. When several donors were compared, the shared fraction of clonotypes was about 5.4% for naive CD4, more than 3% for naive CD8, roughly 2.3% for memory CD4, and 0.3% to 0.5% for memory CD8. Higher generation probabilities were observed for clonotypes shared by all four sorted-subset donors than for non-shared clonotypes. Naive subsets generally had larger estimated clonotype richness than memory subsets. Based on pairwise subsampling, the degree of clonotype sharing among donors was expected to be affected by sequencing depth.

The receptor comes from a man between 18 and 29 years old in good health. Some clones in this sample may be carry-over from other donors' samples. Recombination linked TRBV4-3 to TRBJ1-3, with no confident D gene call. Sequenced input: memory CD4+ T cells from PBMCs. The cell subset or site label here, explained by the study, means: CD45RA-negative fraction. For the CDR3, the sequence is CASSQELGRAGGNTIYF. The DNA sequence is given as TGCGCCAGCAGCCAAGAATTAGGTCGAGCGGGTGGAAACACCATATATTTT.